Listed below are T cell receptor beta chains from one sample, sequenced in a study of control samples from healthy donors and cancer patients. TCRdb keeps only in-frame clones here, not all; method: immunoSEQ multiplex PCR. This sample carries 130,000 or so clones, approximately 94% of them seen once, and the ten largest clones take about 12%. Sequenced material: blood. The receptors here all came from a man between 35 and 55 years old in good health. Each CDR3 is given with its conserved first and last residue. A D gene is named only where the DNA matches it firmly. Clone size, where shown, is once, few, many, or a class for clones that have expanded.

D | size | J | V | CDR3 | DNA
NA | NA | TRBJ2-1 | TRBV25-1 | CASSGGALQFF | TGTGCCAGCAGTGGAGGGGCTCTACAGTTCTTC
TRBD2 | NA | TRBJ2-5 | TRBV5-6 | CASSSGTSAGETQYF | TGTGCCAGCAGTTCCGGGACTAGCGCTGGAGAGACCCAGTACTTC
NA | NA | TRBJ2-2 | TRBV9 | CAARQGNTGELFF | TGTGCCGCGAGGCAGGGGAACACCGGGGAGCTGTTTTTT
NA | NA | TRBJ1-4 | TRBV18 | CASSPRRGNEKLFF | TGTGCCAGCTCACCACGTCGGGGGAATGAAAAACTGTTTTTT
NA | NA | TRBJ1-4 | TRBV11-2 | CASSQRGGRATNEKLFF | TGTGCCAGCAGCCAGAGGGGCGGGAGAGCAACTAATGAAAAACTGTTTTTT
TRBD2 | once | TRBJ2-5 | TRBV7-9 | CASSLGSSGEETQYF | TGTGCCAGCAGCTTAGGCTCGAGCGGGGAAGAGACCCAGTACTTC
TRBD1 | NA | TRBJ1-2 | TRBV5-1 | CASSFDRVGGYTF | TGCGCCAGCAGTTTTGACAGGGTCGGTGGCTACACCTTC
TRBD1 | NA | TRBJ1-5 | TRBV15 | CATSRDMGQGQPQHF | TGTGCCACCAGCAGAGATATGGGACAGGGGCAGCCCCAGCATTTT
NA | NA | TRBJ1-2 | TRBV11-3 | CASSLDGRVCYGYTF | TGTGCCAGCAGCTTAGACGGCAGGGTGTGCTATGGCTACACCTTC
TRBD1 | NA | TRBJ1-1 | TRBV7-9 | CASSSPPYRGFTEAFF | TGTGCCAGCAGCTCCCCCCCCTACAGGGGTTTTACTGAAGCTTTCTTT
NA | NA | TRBJ1-1 | TRBV15 | CATSRDRHQNTEAFF | TGTGCCACCAGCAGAGATAGGCACCAGAACACTGAAGCTTTCTTT
TRBD1 | NA | TRBJ2-6 | TRBV9 | CASSARTGFSSGANVLTF | TGTGCCAGCAGCGCCCGGACAGGATTTTCTTCTGGGGCCAACGTCCTGACTTTC
TRBD1 | NA | TRBJ2-2 | TRBV7-3 | CASSLIHGQGNTGELFF | TGTGCCAGCAGCTTAATTCACGGACAGGGGAACACCGGGGAGCTGTTTTTT
NA | NA | TRBJ1-2 | TRBV6-6 | CASSFHSGYTF | TGTGCCAGCAGTTTCCATAGCGGCTACACCTTC
NA | once | TRBJ1-4 | TRBV3-1/TRBV3-2 | CASSEPGARAGKLFF | TGTGCCAGCAGCGAACCTGGGGCAAGAGCAGGAAAACTGTTTTTT
TRBD1 | NA | TRBJ2-7 | TRBV18 | CASSPQRLRTGVPSSYEQYF | TGTGCCAGCTCACCTCAACGTCTTCGGACAGGGGTCCCGAGCTCCTACGAGCAGTACTTC
NA | NA | TRBJ1-2 | TRBV4-1 | CASSQPLEGSGYTF | TGCGCCAGCAGCCAACCTCTGGAAGGTTCCGGCTACACCTTC
NA | NA | TRBJ2-3 | TRBV27 | CASSWRQFTDTQYF | TGTGCCAGCAGTTGGAGGCAGTTCACAGATACGCAGTATTTT
NA | NA | TRBJ2-1 | TRBV28 | CASSFGLGNEQFF | TGTGCCAGCAGTTTTGGACTGGGAAATGAGCAGTTCTTC
NA | NA | TRBJ1-2 | TRBV19 | CASSISPNYGYTF | TGTGCCAGTAGTATTTCGCCAAACTATGGCTACACCTTC
NA | NA | TRBJ2-7 | TRBV18 | CASSGQNSYEQYF | TGTGCCAGCTCGGGACAAAACTCCTACGAGCAGTACTTC
TRBD1 | NA | TRBJ1-2 | TRBV6-1 | CASSENRGGGGYTF | TGTGCCAGCAGTGAAAACAGGGGAGGGGGGGGCTACACCTTC
NA | NA | TRBJ2-1 | TRBV5-4 | CASSLTGDYNEQFF | TGTGCCAGCAGCTTAACGGGGGACTACAATGAGCAGTTCTTC
TRBD2 | once | TRBJ2-2 | TRBV6-2/TRBV6-3 | CASSYSAGEAGELFF | TGTGCCAGCAGTTACTCAGCGGGAGAGGCCGGGGAGCTGTTTTTT
NA | NA | TRBJ1-1 | TRBV24-1 | CATSDNRDTEAFF | TGTGCCACCAGTGATAACAGGGACACTGAAGCTTTCTTT
NA | few | TRBJ2-7 | TRBV5-4 | CASSLRDGGASYEQYF | TGTGCCAGCAGCTTGCGGGACGGCGGTGCGTCCTACGAGCAGTACTTC
NA | NA | TRBJ1-1 | TRBV9 | CASSPGGNTEAFF | TGTGCCAGCAGCCCCGGGGGGAACACTGAAGCTTTCTTT
NA | NA | TRBJ1-1 | TRBV28 | CASSLLYGNTEAFF | TGTGCCAGCAGTTTATTGTACGGGAACACTGAAGCTTTCTTT
TRBD1 | NA | TRBJ1-2 | TRBV11-2 | CASSPVKDRRDYGYTF | TGTGCCAGCAGCCCCGTGAAGGACAGGCGCGACTATGGCTACACCTTC
NA | NA | TRBJ2-3 | TRBV9 | CASSPHGSDTQYF | TGTGCCAGCAGCCCTCATGGCTCAGATACGCAGTATTTT
NA | NA | TRBJ2-5 | TRBV18 | CASSLSGTLSQETQYF | TGTGCCAGCTCACTCTCCGGGACACTTAGCCAAGAGACCCAGTACTTC
TRBD1 | NA | TRBJ2-6 | TRBV14 | CASSQPRTGNPISGANVLTF | TGTGCCAGCAGCCAGCCCAGGACAGGGAACCCGATCTCTGGGGCCAACGTCCTGACTTTC
TRBD1 | NA | TRBJ2-7 | TRBV28 | CASSLAGQELRGQYF | TGTGCCAGCAGTTTGGCAGGACAGGAGTTAAGGGGGCAGTACTTC
NA | NA | TRBJ2-1 | TRBV3-1/TRBV3-2 | CASSPNSLNEQFF | TGTGCCAGCAGCCCAAATTCACTCAATGAGCAGTTCTTC
NA | NA | TRBJ1-3 | TRBV9 | CASSSGGSSGNTIYF | TGTGCCAGCAGCTCGGGTGGGAGCTCTGGAAACACCATATATTTT
NA | NA | TRBJ2-7 | TRBV9 | CASSGRLGGEQYF | TGTGCCAGCAGCGGAAGACTGGGCGGCGAGCAGTACTTC
TRBD2 | NA | TRBJ2-7 | TRBV6-2/TRBV6-3 | CASSYEEGTIFSEQYF | TGTGCCAGCAGTTATGAGGAAGGGACTATCTTCTCCGAGCAGTACTTC
TRBD1 | NA | TRBJ1-5 | TRBV20-1 | CSASPVGTGTYQPQHF | TGCAGTGCTAGTCCTGTGGGGACAGGGACCTATCAGCCCCAGCATTTT
TRBD1 | NA | TRBJ1-4 | TRBV7-9 | CASSLNRGTNEKLFF | TGTGCCAGCAGCCTAAACAGGGGGACTAATGAAAAACTGTTTTTT
NA | NA | TRBJ2-6 | TRBV5-1 | CASSISGGEILGSGANVLTF | TGCGCCAGCAGTATTTCCGGGGGCGAGATCCTGGGCTCTGGGGCCAACGTCCTGACTTTC
NA | NA | TRBJ1-1 | TRBV2 | CASSGEKNTEAFF | TGTGCCAGCAGTGGAGAAAAGAACACTGAAGCTTTCTTT
NA | NA | TRBJ1-5 | TRBV12-3/TRBV12-4 | CASSSQWQPQHF | TGTGCCAGCAGTTCGCAATGGCAGCCCCAGCATTTT
TRBD2 | NA | TRBJ2-3 | TRBV5-1 | CASSFGLAGGRDTQYF | TGCGCCAGCAGCTTTGGACTAGCGGGAGGGCGGGATACGCAGTATTTT
NA | NA | TRBJ1-3 | TRBV27 | CASNVVSSGNTIYF | TGTGCCAGCAACGTGGTGAGCTCTGGAAACACCATATATTTT
TRBD2 | NA | TRBJ2-6 | TRBV6-2/TRBV6-3 | CASSYTGLALGANVLTF | TGTGCCAGCAGTTACACAGGACTAGCGCTGGGGGCCAACGTCCTGACTTTC
TRBD1 | NA | TRBJ1-1 | TRBV5-4 | CVSSGGQGRMNTEAFF | TGTGTCAGCAGCGGAGGACAGGGTAGGATGAACACTGAAGCTTTCTTT
TRBD1 | NA | TRBJ2-6 | TRBV19 | CASSIDRGRMSGANVLTF | TGTGCCAGTAGTATAGACAGGGGGCGAATGTCTGGGGCCAACGTCCTGACTTTC
NA | NA | TRBJ1-2 | TRBV7-8 | CASSPPAF | TGTGCCAGCAGCCCCCCCGCCTTC
NA | few | TRBJ1-2 | TRBV19 | CASSSLQLNYGYTF | TGTGCCAGTAGTTCGTTACAGCTTAACTATGGCTACACCTTC
TRBD1 | NA | TRBJ1-2 | TRBV9 | CASSANTGEVYTF | TGTGCCAGCAGCGCAAATACAGGGGAGGTCTACACCTTC
TRBD2 | NA | TRBJ2-1 | TRBV5-1 | CASSPTGTSEEEQFF | TGCGCCAGCAGCCCCACAGGGACTAGCGAGGAAGAGCAGTTCTTC
NA | NA | TRBJ2-3 | TRBV29-1 | CSLTPGGSDTQYF | TGCAGCTTAACCCCAGGGGGGTCAGATACGCAGTATTTT
NA | NA | TRBJ2-2 | TRBV20-1 | CSASPGSVNTGELFF | TGCAGTGCTAGTCCTGGCAGTGTTAACACCGGGGAGCTGTTTTTT
NA | NA | TRBJ2-3 | TRBV6-5 | CASSYGLVPGTDTQYF | TGTGCCAGCAGTTACGGCCTTGTTCCTGGAACAGATACGCAGTATTTT
NA | NA | TRBJ1-1 | TRBV5-1 | CASSLGVLGTEAFF | TGCGCCAGCAGCCTGGGGGTTCTGGGGACTGAAGCTTTCTTT
NA | NA | TRBJ2-1 | TRBV4-3 | CASSQDGLDLYNEQFF | TGCGCCAGCAGCCAAGATGGGCTAGATCTCTACAATGAGCAGTTCTTC
TRBD1 | NA | TRBJ1-5 | TRBV27 | CASSTGTGGYQPQHF | TGTGCCAGCAGTACAGGGACAGGGGGCTATCAGCCCCAGCATTTT